This T cell receptor (beta chain) was found in a study of T cell changes during pregnancy in multiple sclerosis (dated by TCRdb to between 2018 and 2021). For the wider study: The study examined how the T cell repertoire changed over the course of pregnancy in women with multiple sclerosis.

Libraries were prepared through the immunoSEQ multiplex PCR assay. TCRdb stores this immuneACCESS table with in-frame sequences only. Part of the clones is absent; in the studies checked, under half of the shortfall reflects unresolved V genes, and no reason is known for the rest. A total of some 94,000 clones appear in this sample, approximately 89% of them only once. The ten biggest clones cover around 1.7% of the sample. CDR1 MDHEN and CDR2 SYDVKM were looked up in the germline V gene. The CDR3 starts with the cysteine, ends with the phenylalanine, and has 13 residues. The entry retains the CDR3 DNA only, 39 bases that are in frame from base 1. V loses 6 bases at its end and J loses 3 bases; junction bases beyond the gene matches: 3. Worth noting for this clone: The antigen it recognizes is unknown. The record has no base qualities; no much larger clone is one base away.

Source: peripheral blood, taken in the first trimester of pregnancy. The clonotype originates from a female donor in good health, enrolled as a control in a pregnancy study. The V and J segments used are TRBV28 and TRBJ2-3; the central 7 bases match TRBD2. The nucleotide sequence is given as TGTGCCAGCAGCCAGGGAGGGACAGATACGCAGTATTTT. It translates as CASSQGGTDTQYF.